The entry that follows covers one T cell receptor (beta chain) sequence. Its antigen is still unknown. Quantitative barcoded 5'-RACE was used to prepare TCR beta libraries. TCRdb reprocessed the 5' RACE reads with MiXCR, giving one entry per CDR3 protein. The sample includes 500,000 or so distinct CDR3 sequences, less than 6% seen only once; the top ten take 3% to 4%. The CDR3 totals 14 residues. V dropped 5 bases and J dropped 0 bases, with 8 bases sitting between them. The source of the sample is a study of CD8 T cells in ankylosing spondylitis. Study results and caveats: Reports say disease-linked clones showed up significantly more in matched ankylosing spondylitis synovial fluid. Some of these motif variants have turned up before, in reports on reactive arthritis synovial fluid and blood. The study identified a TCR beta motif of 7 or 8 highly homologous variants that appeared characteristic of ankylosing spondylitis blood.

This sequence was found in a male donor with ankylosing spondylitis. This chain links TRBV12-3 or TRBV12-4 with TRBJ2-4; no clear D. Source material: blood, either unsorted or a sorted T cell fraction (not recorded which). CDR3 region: CASSRMRAKNIQYF. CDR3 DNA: TGTGCCAGCAGTCGGATGCGAGCCAAAAACATTCAGTACTTC.